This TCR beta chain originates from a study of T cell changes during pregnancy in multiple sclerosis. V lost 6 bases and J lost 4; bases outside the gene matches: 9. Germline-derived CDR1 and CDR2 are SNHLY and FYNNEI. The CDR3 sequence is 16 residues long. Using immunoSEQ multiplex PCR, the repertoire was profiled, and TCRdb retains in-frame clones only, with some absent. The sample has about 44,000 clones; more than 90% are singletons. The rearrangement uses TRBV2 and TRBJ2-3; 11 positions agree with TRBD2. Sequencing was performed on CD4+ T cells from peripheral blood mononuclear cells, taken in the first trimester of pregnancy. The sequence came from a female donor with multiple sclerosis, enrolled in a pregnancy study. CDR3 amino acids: CASRALAGGGADTQYF. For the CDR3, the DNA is TGTGCCAGCAGAGCCCTAGCGGGAGGTGGGGCAGATACGCAGTATTTT.